This T cell receptor beta chain was captured in a study of blood T cell repertoires in COVID-19. Across the study: Nucleic acid was either cDNA or gDNA, and it came from T cells, B-cell-depleted T cells, or PBMCs.

There are 16 residues in the CDR3. CDR1 is SGDLS, CDR2 YYNGEE, per germline. Trimming removed 0 bases from V and 3 bases from J, with 16 bases in between. Data came from immunoSEQ multiplex PCR; TCRdb stores just in-frame clones and leaves some out. The sample lists 120,000 to 150,000 clones; around four fifths were seen once. This rearrangement joins TRBV9 to TRBJ2-7, with D uncertain. Sequencing was carried out using PBMCs or T cells enriched from blood (not recorded which). This receptor was obtained from a woman between 40 and 55 years old who had recovered from COVID-19. CDR3 loop: CASSVVSTPLIYEQYF. The CDR3 DNA sequence: TGTGCCAGCAGCGTAGTTTCAACGCCACTTATCTACGAGCAGTACTTC.